This TCR beta chain was obtained from a study of glioma-infiltrating T cells after dendritic cell vaccination (dated by TCRdb to between 2015 and 2016). For context, the study as a whole: The cohort included roughly 15 glioblastoma patients drawn from Phase I and II dendritic cell vaccination trials, of whom 9 were newly diagnosed and 6 had recurrent disease. Survival after dendritic cell vaccination was correlated with TCR sequencing metrics, such as TIL content and the overlap between tumor and blood repertoires. Three intradermal dendritic cell vaccine injections were administered to patients at biweekly intervals in the arm below the axilla. Autologous tumor lysate-pulsed dendritic cell vaccination was administered to the patients between about 2002 and 2013. The vaccine consisted of monocyte-derived dendritic cells cultured less than eight days with IL-4 and GM-CSF, then pulsed overnight with autologous tumor lysate. In glioblastoma patients vaccinated with dendritic cells, deep sequencing of TCR beta CDR3 regions served to measure the amount of tumor-infiltrating lymphocytes and to compare repertoires between tumor and blood.

The immunoSEQ assay amplified TCRB CDR3 regions from about 2 micrograms of genomic DNA, or from all available DNA when less than that amount was available. The multiplex PCR employed 60 forward primers targeting TCR V beta segments and 13 reverse primers targeting J beta segments. To estimate reads per starting template, synthetic control templates were spiked into each sample at limiting dilution. Reads of 87 bp were generated by sequencing on the Illumina HiSeq System. In the source study's methods: To remove PCR and sequencing errors, closely related sequences were merged with a nearest neighbor algorithm. TCR overlap was measured as the percentage of unique tumor TCR beta sequences that were also present in the peripheral blood of the same patient. Not all clones reach the TCRdb copy of this immuneACCESS table, which keeps in-frame sequences only. Checked studies attribute under half of the gap to unresolved V genes and leave the rest unexplained. V and J calls and clone size are copied from that table; D and trimming were computed from the DNA. The sample yields about 96,000 clones; 70% to 80% were counted once. The top ten constitute under 7% of the sample.

Clipping removes 6 bases from V and 8 bases from J, with 7 as the unmatched junction base count. The CDR3 contains 14 residues, cysteine and phenylalanine counted. The DNA shown is the 42-base CDR3, in frame from base 1. Per the germline V gene (reference sequence), LNHDA is the CDR1 and SQIVND is the CDR2. To be selected, patients needed enough residual fresh-frozen tumor tissue and more than two years of available survival data. None of the glioblastoma patients carried an isocitrate dehydrogenase mutation, although molecular status otherwise varied. PBMC collection took place before vaccination, two weeks after the third vaccination, and at tumor progression if progression occurred. The Qiagen DNeasy Blood extraction Kit was used to extract genomic DNA. Results the study describes overall, beyond this receptor: After dendritic cell vaccination, a higher estimated pretreatment TIL content predicted longer time to progression and overall survival. The cohort was small and heterogeneous, only a few patients had full blood and tumor sets, and even fewer had initial-recurrent tumor pairs. The TCR overlap response model with three groups was called speculative and said to need prospective validation. No direct relationship between TCR clonality and survival was found, suggesting that a diverse polyclonal response may matter.

About this clone: It has no known antigen specificity. No per-base quality is available; no much larger clone lies one base away.

The receptor chain draws on TRBV19 and TRBJ1-4; 9 bases in between match TRBD1. This receptor was identified in a human donor with glioblastoma. The sequences come from blood, collected before dendritic cell vaccination. The CDR3 loop reads CASRKTGGNEKLFF. The DNA is TGTGCCAGTAGGAAGACAGGGGGAAACGAAAAACTGTTTTTT.